Here is one T cell receptor (beta chain) with its context. A clone one base away is much larger, so this may be a read error. Using RNA template, CDR3s of TCR alpha and beta were amplified with iRepertoire arm-PCR. A single record per CDR3 protein comes from TCRdb applying MiXCR to the multiplex PCR reads. The profile shows approximately 190,000 distinct CDR3 sequences, 25% to 35% of them singletons. Looked up from germline, CDR1 is MGHRA and CDR2 is YSYEKL. CDR3 length: 18 residues. V shed 7 bases and J 2 bases; nucleotides not matched to a gene: 16. This sample was included in a study of glioma-infiltrating T cells.

The chain recombines TRBV4-1 with TRBJ2-3; 9 bases line up with TRBD2. The sequencing input was glioma tissue, nonneoplastic brain tissue, or PBMCs (not recorded which). The receptor's source is a human donor with low-grade glioma or glioblastoma, undergoing nonglioma brain surgery, or in good health (not recorded which). The CDR3 DNA reads as TGCGCCAGCATCCAGGAGCGGGAGGAGCCGACGGCCACAGATACGCAGTATTTT. This translates into CASIQEREEPTATDTQYF.